This passage covers 14 T cell receptor beta chains from one sample sequenced in a study of blood T cells in healthy people across ages. Alongside a J-beta primer mix, a sample-barcoded 5' primer served in a second PCR lasting about 6 to 11 cycles. TCRdb called the 5' RACE reads again in MiXCR, with one record for every CDR3 protein. The table has about 1.7 million distinct CDR3 sequences, approximately 30% seen once. Sample: blood. The receptors were gathered from a woman younger than 45 in good health.

This clonotype was counted only a few times. The V and J genes are TRBV7-2 and TRBJ2-3; D perhaps matches TRBD2 (5 bases). Trimming took 2 bases from V and 3 from J, leaving 21 bases between them. The V gene's germline CDR1 is SGHTA and CDR2 FQGNSA. This CDR3 spans 18 amino acids. Here the CDR3 DNA reads TGTGCCAGCAGCTTAAGCGGTGGCGCGGGCCTACCTACAGATACGCAGTATTTT. This encodes CASSLSGGAGLPTDTQYF.

Only one count was recorded for this clonotype. This could be a read error, since a much larger clone is one nucleotide away. This chain connects TRBV5-5 to TRBJ2-1, with TRBD2 as a possible D gene (5 bases). Germline V CDR1 and CDR2: SGHKS, YYEKEE (reference sequence). CDR3 length: 15 amino acids. For the CDR3, the DNA is TGTGCCGGCAGCTTGAGTACTAGGGCCTACAATGAGCAGTTCTTC. Amino acids: CAGSLSTRAYNEQFF.

This clonotype was seen at least ten times. V and J are TRBV5-1 and TRBJ2-7, with D unresolved. The CDR3 has 15 residues. Germline CDR1 is SGHRS and CDR2 is YFSETQ. Trimming stripped 0 bases from V and 5 bases from J, with 15 bases between. CDR3 amino acids: CASSLEYQLSDEQYF. CDR3 bases: TGCGCCAGCAGCTTGGAATACCAGCTAAGCGACGAGCAGTACTTC.

This clonotype occurred a few times. This CDR3 is CASGLGPGDITSYEQYF. The CDR3 DNA is TGTGCTAGTGGTTTGGGTCCGGGAGACATAACATCCTACGAGCAGTACTTC. The chain carries TRBV12-5 and TRBJ2-7, with D perhaps matching TRBD2 (6 bases). CDR3 length: 17 amino acids. Trimming shortened V by 1 base and J by 1 base, and 17 bases separated the two germline ends. Per the germline V gene, CDR1 is LGHNT and CDR2 is FRNRAP.

The chain is built from TRBV24-1 and TRBJ1-5, with TRBD1 identical over 7 bases. Germline CDR1 is KGHDR and CDR2 is SFDVKD. CDR3 length: 14 residues. The junction had 8 bases not matched to a gene; V was cut back by 4 bases and J by 9 bases. The DNA for the CDR3 is TGTGCCACCAGTGAAGGGACAGAATTTGCGCCCCAGCATTTT. Translation gives CATSEGTEFAPQHF.

To note about this clonotype: Since a much larger clone is just one base distant, this may be a read error. The rearrangement uses TRBV20-1 and TRBJ2-7; D not certain. CDR1 is DFQATT, CDR2 SNEGSKA, per germline (reference sequence). Trimming removed 0 bases at V and 4 bases at J, with 10 bases between. This CDR3 is built from 13 residues. In DNA form, the CDR3 reads TGCAGTGCTAGAGATCTTGCACAGTACGAGCAGTACTTC. Translating it yields CSARDLAQYEQYF.

The V gene is TRBV20-1, the J gene TRBJ2-7; 12 positions match TRBD2. The CDR3 loop spans 17 amino acids. In germline, CDR1 is DFQATT, CDR2 SNEGSKA (reference sequence). Germline trimming cut 2 bases from V and 0 bases from J; bases unmatched to any gene: 8. The DNA of the CDR3 is TGCAGTGCTAGATCCCAAAAACTAGCGGGAGGCTCCTACGAGCAGTACTTC. It codes for CSARSQKLAGGSYEQYF.

This clonotype was seen repeatedly, ten times or more. The chain recombines TRBV5-1 with TRBJ2-5; 8 nucleotides align to TRBD1. The CDR3 is 16 amino acids. V was clipped by 4 bases and J by 7 bases; unmatched bases: 15. CDR1 SGHRS and CDR2 YFSETQ come from the germline V gene. The CDR3 reads CASSLGDRTPMGTQYF. The CDR3, as DNA: TGCGCCAGCAGCCTGGGGGACAGGACCCCCATGGGGACCCAGTACTTC.

V is TRBV7-2 and J is TRBJ1-5; a weak D match, TRBD1 (5 bases). CDR1 is SGHTA, CDR2 FQGNSA, per germline. This CDR3 has 15 residues. Trimming removed 1 base at V and 5 bases at J, with 12 bases between. The CDR3 sequence: CASSLEAGLDQPQHF. CDR3 coding DNA: TGTGCCAGCAGCTTAGAGGCGGGGCTAGATCAGCCCCAGCATTTT.

The CDR3 nucleotides are TGCAGTGCTAGCTTTTTCGGGGAGGTGGTTGAAGCTTTCTTT. Translating gives CSASFFGEVVEAFF. The J gene is TRBJ1-1, the V gene TRBV20-1, with unresolved D. Trimming took off 3 bases at V and 7 bases at J, with 18 bases between the two ends. Per germline, CDR1 DFQATT and CDR2 SNEGSKA (reference sequence). The CDR3 runs 14 residues.

Ten or more counts support this clonotype. The rearrangement uses TRBV4-1 and TRBJ2-7; D is perhaps TRBD1 (5 bases). The germline V and J ends were trimmed by 0 bases and 3 bases, with 15 bases remaining between them. CDR3 length: 16 residues. Germline V CDR1 and CDR2: MGHRA, YSYEKL. CDR3 bases: TGCGCCAGCAGCCAAGAAAAGAGGAAAGGGGTCTACGAGCAGTACTTC. Translation: CASSQEKRKGVYEQYF.

Only a few counts were recorded for this clonotype. The chain is built from TRBV5-5 and TRBJ2-1, with D possibly TRBD2 on 7 matching bases. Trimming removed 4 bases from V and 10 bases from J, with 21 bases in between. Germline V gene sequence: CDR1 SGHKS, CDR2 YYEKEE (reference sequence). The CDR3 extends over 15 amino acids. The CDR3 region is CASSPAGAQEREQFF. CDR3 bases: TGTGCCAGCAGCCCCGCGGGGGCCCAGGAGAGGGAGCAGTTCTTC.

In its sample, this clonotype was seen many times. The chain uses TRBV6-6 and TRBJ2-7; perhaps TRBD1 as D (5 bases). The germline gives CDR1 MNHNY, CDR2 SVGAGI (reference sequence). The CDR3 loop spans 13 amino acids. V was pared by 5 bases and J by 1 base, with 9 bases between. In DNA, the CDR3 is TGTGCCAGCAGTACGACAGATTCCTACGAGCAGTACTTC. Protein sequence: CASSTTDSYEQYF.

CDR3 DNA: TGTGCCAGCAGCCTTGATATACGGGACAGCTCTAGCACAGATACGCAGTATTTT. Encoded protein: CASSLDIRDSSSTDTQYF. The V and J genes are TRBV5-6 and TRBJ2-3; 7 nucleotides line up with TRBD1. The CDR3 covers 18 residues. The junction had 14 bases not matched to a gene; V was cut back by 4 bases and J by 0 bases. Germline CDR1 is SGHDT and CDR2 is YYEEEE.